One sample yielded the 22 T cell receptor beta chains listed below, sequenced in a study of Graves' ophthalmopathy and Graves' hyperthyroidism. Amplification from RNA transcripts yielded the TCR beta CDR3 regions. After a first-round RT-PCR with HTBI primers, a second-round multiplex PCR was run. TCRdb redid the calling of the multiplex PCR reads with MiXCR, one entry per CDR3 protein. Here the sample spans 650,000 to 900,000 distinct CDR3 sequences, roughly 40% being singletons. The sequenced sample consisted of peripheral blood. The receptors come from an adult man with Graves' ophthalmopathy.

V and J are TRBV11-2 and TRBJ1-2; D perhaps matches TRBD1 (5 bases). V was trimmed by 5 bases and J by 3 bases, leaving 16 bases between them. This CDR3 has 15 amino acids. CDR1 and CDR2 from the germline V gene are SGHAT and FQNNGV. The DNA for the CDR3 is TGTGCCAGCAGCCTCCTCGGGCAGGGCGACTATGGCTACACCTTC. Its translation is CASSLLGQGDYGYTF.

This clonotype appeared a few times. The chain links TRBV2 to TRBJ1-1; tentatively, D is TRBD1 (5 bases). CDR1 and CDR2 from the germline V gene are SNHLY and FYNNEI. The germline V and J ends were trimmed by 5 bases and 1 base, with 14 bases remaining between them. CDR3 length: 15 residues. CDR3 in DNA: TGTGCCAGCAGTCCGGGACCCCCTGGGAACACTGAAGCTTTCTTT. Translating it yields CASSPGPPGNTEAFF. The entire variable domain, with the rest obtained from reference TRBV2 and TRBJ1-1, is as follows: EPEVTQTPSHQVTQMGQEVILRCVPISNHLYFYWYRQILGQKVEFLVSFYNNEISEKSEIFDDQFSVERPDGSNFTLKIRSTKLEDSAMYFCASSPGPPGNTEAFFGQGTRLTVV.

V and J are TRBV30 and TRBJ2-2, with D uncertain. The CDR3 totals 15 residues. Germline V gives CDR1 GTSNPN, CDR2 SVGIG (reference sequence). Trimming cost V 4 bases and J 1 base, with 13 bases left between them. In DNA, the CDR3 is TGTGCCTGGATACCGAGCAGACGGAACACCGGGGAGCTGTTTTTT. Protein sequence: CAWIPSRRNTGELFF. The variable domain in full, completed from reference TRBV30 and TRBJ2-2, reads SQTIHQWPATLVQPVGSPLSLECTVEGTSNPNLYWYRQAAGRGLQLLFYSVGIGQISSEVPQNLSASRPQDRQFILSSKKLLLSDSGFYLCAWIPSRRNTGELFFGEGSRLTVL.

The V and J genes are TRBV20-1 and TRBJ1-4; the D gene is possibly TRBD1 (5 bases). Deletions cut 0 bases from V and 5 bases from J, with 13 bases between. This CDR3 comprises 15 residues. In germline, CDR1 is DFQATT, CDR2 SNEGSKA (reference sequence). CDR3 sequence reads: CSARELVGVNEKLFF. Written as DNA, the CDR3 is TGCAGTGCTAGAGAGTTGGTGGGGGTGAATGAAAAACTGTTTTTT.

On this clonotype itself: An end of the junction does not agree with germline; a read error may underlie this. V usage is TRBV29-1 and J usage is TRBJ2-2; D is possibly TRBD2 (5 bases). The V gene's germline CDR1 is SQVTM and CDR2 ANQGSEA. The CDR3 extends over 16 amino acids. In DNA, the CDR3 is TGCAGCGTTGAGGTCGTGGACCCATCGAACACCGGGAAGCTGTTTTTT. Amino acids: CSVEVVDPSNTGKLFF.

This sequence joins TRBV9 and TRBJ1-6; 9 nucleotides match TRBD1. The V gene end was trimmed by 5 bases and the J gene end by 7 bases; junction bases not matched to a gene: 10. This CDR3 has 16 residues. Germline V CDR1 and CDR2: SGDLS, YYNGEE. The CDR3 reads CASSHTGGIRNSPLHF. The CDR3 DNA follows: TGTGCCAGCAGTCACACAGGGGGCATTCGGAATTCACCCCTCCACTTT.

The genes are TRBV20-1 and TRBJ2-5; D could derive from TRBD1 or TRBD2 (5 bases each). The CDR3 covers 15 residues. Trimming cost V 3 bases and J 3 bases, with 17 bases left between them. Germline V lookup: CDR1 DFQATT, CDR2 SNEGSKA (reference sequence). Here the CDR3 DNA reads TGCAGTGCTAGGTGGGGGTTCCGAGCAAAAGAGACCCAGTACTTC. Its protein is CSARWGFRAKETQYF.

The chain couples TRBV15 to TRBJ2-5, with 7 bases that match TRBD1. The V segment lost 6 bases and the J segment 5 bases; nucleotides outside the gene matches: 6. The germline V gene encodes CDR1 LNHNV and CDR2 YYDKDF (reference sequence). The CDR3 has 13 amino acids. This CDR3 is CATSSTGRETQYF. The CDR3 coding sequence is TGTGCCACCAGTTCGACAGGGCGGGAGACCCAGTACTTC. The full variable domain, completed using reference TRBV15 and TRBJ2-5, is DAMVIQNPRYQVTQFGKPVTLSCSQTLNHNVMYWYQQKSSQAPKLLFHYYDKDFNNEADTPDNFQSRRPNTSFCFLDIRSPGLGDTAMYLCATSSTGRETQYFGPGTRLLVL.

Worth noting for this clonotype: Germline and junction disagree at one end, which may indicate a read error. The chain joins TRBV10-2 to TRBJ1-2; D may be TRBD1 (6 bases). This CDR3 comprises 15 residues. In germline, CDR1 is WSHSY, CDR2 SAAADI. CDR3 region: CASSFGGREAYGYTF. The DNA of the CDR3 is TGTGCCAGCAGTTTTGGGGGGCGAGAGGCCTATGGCTACACCTTC.

This clonotype was seen repeatedly, ten times or more. The V and J genes are TRBV7-8 and TRBJ2-6; perhaps TRBD2 as D (5 bases). The V end lost 5 bases, the J end lost 3 bases, and 8 bases lay between the germline ends. This CDR3 spans 14 amino acids. Germline V gene lookup returns CDR1 SGHVS and CDR2 FQNEAQ. CDR3 amino acids: CASSRSDGANVLTF. The CDR3 DNA is TGTGCCAGCAGCCGTAGCGATGGGGCCAACGTCCTGACTTTC.

The chain joins TRBV9 to TRBJ2-3; D call uncertain. The V end lost 0 bases, the J end lost 2 bases, and 7 bases lay between the germline ends. The CDR3 totals 14 residues. Germline V gene data show CDR1 as SGDLS and CDR2 as YYNGEE. CDR3 nucleotide sequence: TGTGCCAGCAGCGTAGGCAGCTTCACAGATACGCAGTATTTT. It specifies CASSVGSFTDTQYF.

This clonotype showed up just a few times. The V and J genes are TRBV7-9 and TRBJ1-4, with D tentatively TRBD1 (5 bases). V lost 1 base and J 4 bases, leaving 7 bases between the germline ends. The V gene's germline CDR1 is SEHNR and CDR2 FQNEAQ (reference sequence). CDR3 length: 14 residues. The CDR3 DNA reads TGTGCCAGCAGCTTAGGACAGTTTAATGAAAAACTGTTTTTT. The encoded protein is CASSLGQFNEKLFF. The variable domain in full, with the rest retrieved from reference TRBV7-9 and TRBJ1-4, is DTGVSQNPRHKITKRGQNVTFRCDPISEHNRLYWYRQTLGQGPEFLTYFQNEAQLEKSRLLSDRFSAERPKGSFSTLEIQRTEQGDSAMYLCASSLGQFNEKLFFGSGTQLSVL.

The CDR3 region is CASSIPGRKSGNTIYF. CDR3 coding DNA: TGTGCCAGTAGTATCCCGGGGCGTAAGTCTGGAAACACCATATATTTT. The chain carries TRBV19 and TRBJ1-3, with a possible D match to TRBD1 (5 bases). V was trimmed by 3 bases and J by 1 base, leaving 13 bases between them. Germline CDR1 reads LNHDA; CDR2 reads SQIVND (reference sequence). The CDR3 has 16 residues.

The V and J genes are TRBV10-3 and TRBJ2-4, with 7 bases fitting TRBD2. J lost 5 bases, V lost 3 bases, and 7 bases had no gene match. This CDR3 comprises 15 residues. CDR1 is ENHRY and CDR2 is SYGVKD in the germline V gene. Here the CDR3 reads CAISDRRAGENIQYF. The DNA of the CDR3 is TGTGCCATCAGTGATAGAAGGGCGGGGGAAAACATTCAGTACTTC.

This chain links TRBV9 with TRBJ2-2; TRBD1 might be the D (5 bases). The length of the CDR3 is 14 residues. Germline V gives CDR1 SGDLS, CDR2 YYNGEE. Trimming removed 4 bases from V and 8 bases from J, with 15 bases in between. CDR3: CASSQSGIVGELFF. CDR3 in DNA: TGTGCCAGCAGCCAATCAGGGATTGTGGGGGAGCTGTTTTTT.

V usage is TRBV2 and J usage is TRBJ1-2; no clear D gene. CDR3 length: 12 amino acids. The V and J ends lost 3 bases and 12 bases respectively, with 14 bases between them. Germline values: CDR1 SNHLY, CDR2 FYNNEI. The CDR3 protein is CASSDLGSGNTF. As DNA, the CDR3 is TGTGCCAGCAGTGACTTGGGCTCTGGAAACACCTTC. Drawing the rest from reference TRBV2 and TRBJ1-2, the complete variable domain is EPEVTQTPSHQVTQMGQEVILRCVPISNHLYFYWYRQILGQKVEFLVSFYNNEISEKSEIFDDQFSVERPDGSNFTLKIRSTKLEDSAMYFCASSDLGSGNTFGSGTRLTVV.

This chain links TRBV9 with TRBJ1-3; D gene unclear. Looked up from germline, CDR1 is SGDLS and CDR2 is YYNGEE. The CDR3 has 15 residues. The V gene lost 0 bases and the J gene lost 2 bases, with 9 bases spanning the gap. CDR3 DNA: TGTGCCAGCAGCGTAGATCCCAGCCCTGGAAACACCATATATTTT. Amino acids: CASSVDPSPGNTIYF. Looking up the rest from reference TRBV9 and TRBJ1-3 gives the full variable domain: DSGVTQTPKHLITATGQRVTLRCSPRSGDLSVYWYQQSLDQGLQFLIQYYNGEERAKGNILERFSAQQFPDLHSELNLSSLELGDSALYFCASSVDPSPGNTIYFGEGSWLTVV.

A few counts support this clonotype. The chain carries TRBV24-1 and TRBJ2-5; a possible D gene is TRBD1 (6 bases). The germline V and J ends were trimmed by 0 bases and 3 bases, with 10 bases remaining between them. The length of the CDR3 is 15 residues. Per the germline V gene, CDR1 is KGHDR and CDR2 is SFDVKD. The CDR3 DNA follows: TGTGCCACCAGTGATTTGCTCGCAGGGGAAGAGACCCAGTACTTC. The encoded protein is CATSDLLAGEETQYF.

Turning to this clonotype: No DNA is shown, since the ends of the CDR3 on it are uncertain; the CDR3 is the one TCRdb lists. The chain uses TRBV10-3 and TRBJ2-7; the table's D gene call, TRBD2, was not cross checked with the DNA. Germline CDR1 and CDR2: ENHRY and SYGVKD. The CDR3 is 16 amino acids long, termini counted. The CDR3 sequence: CAICSARTSGSYEQYF.

The V call is TRBV6-6, the J call TRBJ1-4; 8 bases agree with TRBD1. The CDR3 is 15 residues long. The trim removed 0 bases at V and 8 bases at J, leaving 5 bases unmatched. The germline CDR1 and CDR2 sequences are MNHNY and SVGAGI (reference sequence). CDR3 protein: CASSYSGQGKEKLFF. Here the CDR3 DNA reads TGTGCCAGCAGTTACTCTGGACAGGGAAAGGAAAAACTGTTTTTT.

This clonotype was seen a handful of times. The chain links TRBV9 to TRBJ2-7; TRBD2 might be the D (6 bases). This CDR3 has 13 amino acids. Germline V gene lookup returns CDR1 SGDLS and CDR2 YYNGEE. The V and J ends lost 5 bases and 3 bases respectively, with 12 bases between them. The CDR3 loop is CASSYGGNYEQYF. CDR3 bases: TGTGCCAGCAGTTATGGGGGGAACTACGAGCAGTACTTC.

The J gene is TRBJ2-7, the V gene TRBV9, with 9 bases identical to TRBD1. There are 16 residues in the CDR3. After removal of 4 bases from V and 5 bases from J, the junction contained 13 bases not matched to a gene. Germline CDR1 and CDR2: SGDLS and YYNGEE. The CDR3 loop is CASSFSLGQGNNEQYF. The CDR3 nucleotides read TGTGCCAGCAGCTTTAGTCTGGGACAGGGTAATAACGAGCAGTACTTC.